These 8 T cell receptor beta chains share one sample of origin, sequenced in a study of T cells after yellow fever vaccination. Each CDR3 protein is one row after TCRdb ran MiXCR on the 5' RACE reads. The sample lists roughly 79,000 distinct CDR3 sequences, around 7.9% occurring once. Sequences were derived from CD8+ T cells sorted from PBMCs, sampled 9 to 10 days after the first yellow fever vaccination. The receptor source for this set is a man aged 18 to 29 who received the YFV17D yellow fever vaccine.

In its sample, this clonotype was seen many times. The chain uses TRBV7-9 and TRBJ2-5; TRBD2 matches at 8 bases. CDR1 and CDR2 (germline): SEHNR, FQNEAQ (reference sequence). The V and J ends lost 8 bases and 3 bases, in that order; junction bases with no gene match: 2. The CDR3 spans 12 residues. The CDR3 DNA reads TGTGCCAGCGGAGCGGGGGAAGAGACCCAGTACTTC. Protein product: CASGAGEETQYF.

Many counts were recorded for this clonotype. The chain links TRBV9 to TRBJ2-1; TRBD2 agrees at 16 bases. Germline V CDR1 and CDR2: SGDLS, YYNGEE. This CDR3 comprises 17 residues. V trimming: 2 bases; J trimming: 4 bases; junction bases outside the gene matches: 3. CDR3 sequence (DNA): TGTGCCAGCAGCGTGGGACTAGCGGGGGGGCCTTACAATGAGCAGTTCTTC. Translation gives CASSVGLAGGPYNEQFF.

This clonotype was counted at least ten times. V and J are TRBV5-6 and TRBJ2-7, with D maybe TRBD2 (5 bases). Trimming removed 2 bases from V and 7 bases from J, with 10 bases in between. The CDR3 length is 12 residues. In germline, CDR1 is SGHDT, CDR2 YYEEEE. The DNA for the CDR3 is TGTGCCAGCAGCTTCGGACCGGGGGAGCAGTACGTC. This codes for CASSFGPGEQYV.

At least ten counts were recorded for this clonotype. The V gene is TRBV12-3 or TRBV12-4, the J gene TRBJ2-2, with 9 bases that match TRBD2. The V and J ends lost 6 bases and 4 bases, in that order; junction bases with no gene match: 6. This CDR3 spans 15 amino acids. CDR3 region: CASSRGGAATGELFF. The CDR3 DNA follows: TGTGCCAGCAGCCGCGGGGGGGCGGCCACCGGGGAGCTGTTTTTT.

This clonotype has a handful of counts. The gene calls are TRBV27 and TRBJ1-6, with D uncertain. The CDR3 extends over 15 amino acids. The germline V gene has CDR1 MNHEY and CDR2 SMNVEV (reference sequence). V lost 3 bases, J lost 8 bases, and 14 bases lay in between. The CDR3: CASSLLGVNYSPLHF. In DNA form, the CDR3 reads TGTGCCAGCAGTTTGCTCGGGGTGAACTATTCACCCCTCCACTTT.

A few counts support this clonotype. J is TRBJ2-7 and V is TRBV19, with 9 bases identical to TRBD2. The ends lost 8 bases at V and 3 bases at J; junction bases unmatched: 2. This CDR3 region has 12 residues. Germline values: CDR1 LNHDA, CDR2 SQIVND (reference sequence). CDR3 sequence: CASASGDYEQYF. CDR3 nucleotide sequence: TGTGCCAGTGCTAGCGGGGACTACGAGCAGTACTTC. Combining the CDR3 with reference TRBV19 and TRBJ2-7 gives the whole variable domain DGGITQSPKYLFRKEGQNVTLSCEQNLNHDAMYWYRQDPGQGLRLIYYSQIVNDFQKGDIAEGYSVSREKKESFPLTVTSAQKNPTAFYLCASASGDYEQYFGPGTRLTVT.

This clonotype was found many times. The chain couples TRBV7-9 to TRBJ1-1; D uncertain. CDR1 and CDR2 (germline): SEHNR, FQNEAQ (reference sequence). The CDR3 totals 14 residues. Trimming left V 5 bases short and J 1 base short, with 11 bases between. In DNA, the CDR3 is TGTGCCAGCAGCCCCTGGCGTGCGAACACTGAAGCTTTCTTT. Its translation: CASSPWRANTEAFF. The full variable domain, rest sourced from reference TRBV7-9 and TRBJ1-1, is DTGVSQNPRHKITKRGQNVTFRCDPISEHNRLYWYRQTLGQGPEFLTYFQNEAQLEKSRLLSDRFSAERPKGSFSTLEIQRTEQGDSAMYLCASSPWRANTEAFFGQGTRLTVV.

This clonotype was recorded many times. The chain recombines TRBV25-1 with TRBJ2-2; weak D call: TRBD2 (5 bases). The CDR3 is 15 residues long. V dropped 3 bases and J dropped 5 bases, with 13 bases sitting between them. Per germline, CDR1 MGHDK and CDR2 SYGVNS. The CDR3 loop is CASSDGVGGTGELFF. The CDR3 DNA reads TGTGCCAGCAGTGATGGAGTAGGAGGTACCGGGGAGCTGTTTTTT.